This record looks at one T cell receptor beta chain sequence and its context. No antigen is known for it. The sample belongs to a study of CD8 T cells in Susac syndrome. Trimming took off 6 bases at V and 1 base at J, with 7 bases between the two ends. This CDR3 has 12 amino acids. RNA, at about 0.45 to 1 ug, was reverse transcribed with random hexamers. MiXCR, run by TCRdb on the immunoSEQ multiplex PCR reads, gives a single entry per CDR3 protein. The data show just under 150,000 distinct CDR3 sequences, with roughly 95% seen just once and 0.07% to 0.1% held by the top ten. TCR beta from blood CD8+ and CD4+ T cells was sequenced. Controls matched for age and sex were healthy donors. Whole-study findings and limits: It was acknowledged in the study that its TCR sequencing and HLA analysis involved a relatively small number of individuals.

This sequence joins TRBV12-3 or TRBV12-4 and TRBJ2-7, with D perhaps matching TRBD1 (5 bases). The sequence was obtained from a human donor in good health. The sample taken for sequencing was CD4+ T cells from PBMCs. The CDR3 nucleotides read TGTGCCAGCAGGGACACGTCCTACGAGCAGTACTTC. Its protein is CASRDTSYEQYF.